This is a list of T cell receptor beta chains from one sample in a study of CD8+ T cells in alopecia areata. The repertoire was sequenced with immunoSEQ multiplex PCR; TCRdb's copy has only in-frame clones and lacks some. The profile shows some 210,000 clones, 57% of them singletons. The sequencing used CD4+ T cells sorted from blood, collected at week 0. All receptors derive from a human donor with alopecia areata. CDR3s leave out the opening cysteine and the closing phenylalanine or tryptophan. D genes are given only for firm matches.

v_gene: TRBV14; len: 12; j_gene: TRBJ1-2; d_gene: NA; CDR3aa: ASSQDRGLYGYT
v_gene: TRBV30; len: 10; j_gene: TRBJ1-1; d_gene: NA; CDR3aa: AWRAAATEAF
v_gene: TRBV30; len: 12; j_gene: TRBJ1-1; d_gene: NA; CDR3aa: AWSVPEGDTEAF
v_gene: TRBV7-2; len: 13; j_gene: TRBJ2-3; d_gene: NA; CDR3aa: ASSLGGRGQDTQY
v_gene: TRBV6-5; len: 13; j_gene: TRBJ2-3; d_gene: TRBD1; CDR3aa: ASSYPTGSTDTQY
v_gene: TRBV5-1; len: 14; j_gene: TRBJ1-1; d_gene: TRBD1; CDR3aa: ASRTGRGQGSSEAF
v_gene: TRBV7-9; len: 15; j_gene: TRBJ1-5; d_gene: NA; CDR3aa: ASSTTAGARSNQPQH
v_gene: TRBV5-1; len: 12; j_gene: TRBJ2-1; d_gene: NA; CDR3aa: ASSSGPKATEQF
v_gene: TRBV10-3; len: 11; j_gene: TRBJ1-2; d_gene: TRBD1; CDR3aa: AISEDRDYGYT
v_gene: TRBV23-1; len: 11; j_gene: TRBJ1-5; d_gene: NA; CDR3aa: ASSQSGGQPQH
v_gene: TRBV27; len: 13; j_gene: TRBJ2-7; d_gene: TRBD1; CDR3aa: ASSPGTGLSYEQY
v_gene: TRBV30; len: 13; j_gene: TRBJ1-2; d_gene: NA; CDR3aa: AWSNRMGGSNGYT
v_gene: TRBV5-1; len: 14; j_gene: TRBJ2-1; d_gene: NA; CDR3aa: ASSLVAGSSYNEQF
v_gene: TRBV20-1; len: 9; j_gene: TRBJ2-1; d_gene: NA; CDR3aa: SARNGNEQF
v_gene: TRBV6-5; len: 13; j_gene: TRBJ1-5; d_gene: NA; CDR3aa: ASSYSWQGNQPQH
v_gene: TRBV7-9; len: 12; j_gene: TRBJ2-7; d_gene: NA; CDR3aa: ASSFVRAPYEQY
v_gene: TRBV7-9; len: 11; j_gene: TRBJ1-6; d_gene: TRBD1; CDR3aa: ASSSTGTSPLH
v_gene: TRBV5-1; len: 13; j_gene: TRBJ2-7; d_gene: TRBD1; CDR3aa: ASSLGGQGAHEQY
v_gene: TRBV25-1; len: 13; j_gene: TRBJ2-1; d_gene: NA; CDR3aa: ASSSFDSSYNEQF
v_gene: TRBV5-6; len: 13; j_gene: TRBJ2-4; d_gene: TRBD1; CDR3aa: ASSSRTGPKNIQY
v_gene: TRBV7-2; len: 13; j_gene: TRBJ1-1; d_gene: NA; CDR3aa: ASSLSVPANTEAF
v_gene: TRBV6-5; len: 12; j_gene: TRBJ1-5; d_gene: TRBD1; CDR3aa: ASSWTGAGQPQH
v_gene: TRBV28; len: 9; j_gene: TRBJ1-2; d_gene: NA; CDR3aa: ASSLWAGYT
v_gene: TRBV6-6; len: 11; j_gene: TRBJ1-2; d_gene: NA; CDR3aa: ASSYSPRDGYT
v_gene: TRBV25-1; len: 16; j_gene: TRBJ2-2; d_gene: NA; CDR3aa: ASSEFSRGLTNTGELF
v_gene: TRBV7-2; len: 11; j_gene: TRBJ2-1; d_gene: NA; CDR3aa: ASWGSSYNEQF
v_gene: TRBV4-2; len: 13; j_gene: TRBJ2-7; d_gene: TRBD1; CDR3aa: ASSQADRGSYEQY
v_gene: TRBV19; len: 11; j_gene: TRBJ1-5; d_gene: NA; CDR3aa: ASSQAGHQPQH
v_gene: TRBV27; len: 16; j_gene: TRBJ2-2; d_gene: TRBD2; CDR3aa: ASSKLGLAGGNTGELF
v_gene: TRBV9; len: 9; j_gene: TRBJ1-4; d_gene: NA; CDR3aa: ASSVATGKF
v_gene: TRBV6-6; len: 11; j_gene: TRBJ2-3; d_gene: NA; CDR3aa: ASSLRTTDTQY
v_gene: TRBV19; len: 13; j_gene: TRBJ1-5; d_gene: TRBD1; CDR3aa: ASRWTGGADQPQH
v_gene: TRBV25-1; len: 16; j_gene: TRBJ2-5; d_gene: NA; CDR3aa: ASSDPGPNPVRQETQY
v_gene: TRBV30; len: 10; j_gene: TRBJ2-1; d_gene: NA; CDR3aa: AFGGGLGEQF
v_gene: TRBV29-1; len: 9; j_gene: TRBJ1-4; d_gene: NA; CDR3aa: SVLPGEKLF
v_gene: TRBV30; len: 12; j_gene: TRBJ2-7; d_gene: NA; CDR3aa: AWSAWGRGYEQY
v_gene: TRBV29-1; len: 11; j_gene: TRBJ2-1; d_gene: TRBD1; CDR3aa: SVVGTGGDEQF
v_gene: TRBV11-1; len: 12; j_gene: TRBJ2-1; d_gene: NA; CDR3aa: ASSITASYNEQF
v_gene: TRBV29-1; len: 11; j_gene: TRBJ1-2; d_gene: NA; CDR3aa: SGRGGDNYGYT
v_gene: TRBV11-2; len: 14; j_gene: TRBJ2-1; d_gene: NA; CDR3aa: ASSPWGGGSYNEQF
v_gene: TRBV30; len: 10; j_gene: TRBJ1-2; d_gene: NA; CDR3aa: AWSGGIGGYT
v_gene: TRBV29-1; len: 12; j_gene: TRBJ1-1; d_gene: TRBD1; CDR3aa: SVRGGQMNTEAF
v_gene: TRBV20-1; len: 9; j_gene: TRBJ2-7; d_gene: NA; CDR3aa: SARFNYEQY
v_gene: TRBV6-5; len: 13; j_gene: TRBJ1-6; d_gene: NA; CDR3aa: ASSAHSKLHSPLH
v_gene: TRBV9; len: 11; j_gene: TRBJ2-7; d_gene: NA; CDR3aa: ASSVSTGYEQY
v_gene: TRBV29-1; len: 11; j_gene: TRBJ2-4; d_gene: NA; CDR3aa: SVGVGPWDIQY
v_gene: TRBV28; len: 11; j_gene: TRBJ1-5; d_gene: TRBD1; CDR3aa: ATRGQPVEPQH
v_gene: TRBV7-9; len: 13; j_gene: TRBJ2-3; d_gene: NA; CDR3aa: ASSSAGSAADTQY
v_gene: TRBV25-1; len: 11; j_gene: TRBJ1-2; d_gene: NA; CDR3aa: ASSAGSNDGYT
v_gene: TRBV5-1; len: 13; j_gene: TRBJ2-3; d_gene: NA; CDR3aa: ASSLEAASTDTQY
v_gene: TRBV2; len: 15; j_gene: TRBJ2-7; d_gene: NA; CDR3aa: ASSVGFGRSPSYEQY
v_gene: TRBV30; len: 12; j_gene: TRBJ2-3; d_gene: TRBD2; CDR3aa: AWNPGLAQDTQY
v_gene: TRBV2; len: 12; j_gene: TRBJ2-1; d_gene: TRBD1; CDR3aa: ASKSGTGYNEQF
v_gene: TRBV30; len: 13; j_gene: TRBJ2-5; d_gene: NA; CDR3aa: AWSPNDGAVETQY
v_gene: TRBV5-4; len: 14; j_gene: TRBJ2-1; d_gene: TRBD2; CDR3aa: ASSLVIAGGHNEQF
v_gene: TRBV4-2; len: 15; j_gene: TRBJ1-6; d_gene: NA; CDR3aa: ASSQPGRGSYNSPLH
v_gene: TRBV18; len: 11; j_gene: TRBJ2-5; d_gene: NA; CDR3aa: ASSPGHLETQY
v_gene: TRBV5-1; len: 9; j_gene: TRBJ2-1; d_gene: NA; CDR3aa: ASSFDSEQF